This TCR beta chain was captured in a study of shared T cell receptors in the human thymus. V gave up 0 bases and J gave up 4 bases, with 9 bases separating them. CDR1 and CDR2 (germline): MNHNY, SVGAGI (reference sequence). The CDR3 spans 14 residues. Data came from immunoSEQ multiplex PCR; TCRdb stores just in-frame clones and leaves some out. Seen here are some 660,000 clones, about 87% observed once, and the top ten hold 0.009% to 0.0095%. The same data also contributed to another study, on human thymus T cells. As that study records: The thymus was resected at corrective cardiac surgery.

The sample was thymocytes. The rearrangement links TRBV6-6 to TRBJ1-2, with TRBD1 as a possible D gene (6 bases). This clonotype was sampled from a boy in the first two years of life with a congenital heart defect. The CDR3 spells CASSYSGTSYGYTF. CDR3 nucleotides: TGTGCCAGCAGTTACTCGGGGACATCCTATGGCTACACCTTC.